The entry below gives a single TCR beta chain sequence along with its context. What it binds is unknown. A read error may explain this, as a much larger clone is one base away. This CDR3 fails to terminate in the conserved phenylalanine or tryptophan, so it likely reflects a read error. CDR3 size: 16 residues. Trimming left V 4 bases short and J 4 bases short, with 17 bases between. Germline CDR1 and CDR2: SNHLY and FYNNEI. TCR beta VDJ combinations and CDR3 sequences were profiled from genomic DNA. TCRdb processed the reads anew with MiXCR; each CDR3 protein has one entry. The sample gives some 280,000 distinct CDR3 sequences, roughly three fifths of which show up once; under 8.5% is in the top ten. These data are taken from a study of CD8+CD57+ T cells in acquired aplastic anemia. Whole-study context: Sorted CD4+ and CD8+ cell DNA averaged roughly 3.2 ug. Overall study results and limits: Statistical testing detected no significant gap in CD8+ Simpson's diversity between patients and controls.

The TCR sequence derives from a human donor with severe aplastic anemia or a healthy control (not recorded which). The rearrangement links TRBV2 to TRBJ1-5; no definite D call. Sequencing used sorted CD4+, CD8+, or CD8+CD57+ T cells (not recorded which) from PBMCs. CDR3 coding DNA: TGTGCCAGCAGTGCCCGAGCCAGCCAACTTAATCAGCCCCAGCATTCT. Translating gives CASSARASQLNQPQHS.